Included here is one T cell receptor (beta chain) sequence, with context. The data were taken from a study of blood T cell repertoires in COVID-19. The length of the CDR3 is 14 residues. Germline V CDR1 and CDR2: LGHNT, FRNRAP. Between the trimmed V and J ends, which lost 4 bases and 9 bases, there was a span of 18 bases. Participants came from under 30 US areas, aged about 18 to 89 years. Self-reported history from a screening survey and questionnaire set each donor's cohort. Recovery among Cohort 3 donors was established by two negative PCRs, clearance, or symptom resolution. As processed by the authors: Reference gene primer amplification gave estimated nucleated cell counts. TCRdb's copy holds only in-frame clones and misses some; the assay was immunoSEQ multiplex PCR. The DNA was the basis for D and trimming; V, J and clone size are from that table. Of more than 200,000 clones in the sample, roughly 87% were seen once.

Sample: PBMCs or T cells enriched from blood (not recorded which). The TCR comes from a man aged 25-45 years who had recovered from COVID-19. The rearrangement uses TRBV12-5 and TRBJ1-1, with D unresolved. This CDR3 is CASGSQVIGTKAFF. In DNA, the CDR3 is TGTGCTAGTGGTTCCCAGGTGATAGGAACCAAAGCTTTCTTT.